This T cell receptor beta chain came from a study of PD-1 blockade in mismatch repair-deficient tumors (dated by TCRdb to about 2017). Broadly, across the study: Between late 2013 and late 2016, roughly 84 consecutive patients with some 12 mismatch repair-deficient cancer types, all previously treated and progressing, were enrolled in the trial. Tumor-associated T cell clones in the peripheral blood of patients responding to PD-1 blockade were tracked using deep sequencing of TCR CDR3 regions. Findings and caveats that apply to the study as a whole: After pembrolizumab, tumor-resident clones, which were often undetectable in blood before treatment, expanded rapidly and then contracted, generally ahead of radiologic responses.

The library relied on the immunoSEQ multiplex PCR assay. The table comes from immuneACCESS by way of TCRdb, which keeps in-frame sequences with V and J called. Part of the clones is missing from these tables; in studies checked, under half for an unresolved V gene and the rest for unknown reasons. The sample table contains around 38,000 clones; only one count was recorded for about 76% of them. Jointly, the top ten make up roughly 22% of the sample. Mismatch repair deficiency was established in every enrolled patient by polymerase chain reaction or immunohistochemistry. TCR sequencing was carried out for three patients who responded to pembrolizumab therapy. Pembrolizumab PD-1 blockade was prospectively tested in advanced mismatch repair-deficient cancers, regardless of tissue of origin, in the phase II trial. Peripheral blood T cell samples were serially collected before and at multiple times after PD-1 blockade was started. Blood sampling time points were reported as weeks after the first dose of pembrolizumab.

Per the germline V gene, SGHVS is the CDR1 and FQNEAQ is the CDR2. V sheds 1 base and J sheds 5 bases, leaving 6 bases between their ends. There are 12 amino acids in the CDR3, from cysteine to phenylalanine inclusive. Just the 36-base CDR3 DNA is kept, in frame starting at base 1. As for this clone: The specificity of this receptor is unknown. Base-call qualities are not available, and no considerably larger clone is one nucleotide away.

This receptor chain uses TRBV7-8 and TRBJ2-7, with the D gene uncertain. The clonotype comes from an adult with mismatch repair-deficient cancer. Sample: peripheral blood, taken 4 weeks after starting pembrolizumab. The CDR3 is CASSLGPNEQYF. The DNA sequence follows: TGTGCCAGCAGCTTAGGGCCGAACGAGCAGTACTTC.